These 3 T cell receptor beta chains share one sample of origin, sequenced in a study of vaccination and CD4 T cells after COVID-19. TCRdb passed the PCR reads through MiXCR, listing each CDR3 protein once. The sample contains 15,000 to 20,000 distinct CDR3 sequences, around 63% of which appear only once. This sample comprised CD4+ T cells from blood, obtained after SARS-CoV-2 vaccination. The receptor source for this set is a human donor who had recovered from COVID-19.

This sequence joins TRBV7-9 and TRBJ2-5; D may be TRBD1 (6 bases). Germline CDR1 reads SEHNR; CDR2 reads FQNEAQ (reference sequence). Between the trimmed V and J ends, which lost 5 bases and 5 bases, there was a span of 18 bases. The length of the CDR3 is 15 residues. The CDR3 sequence: CASSRGQFIEETQYF. The CDR3 nucleotides are TGTGCCAGCAGCCGCGGACAGTTTATAGAGGAGACCCAGTACTTC.

This clonotype occurred a few times. The chain has TRBV30 and TRBJ1-5, with a possible D match to TRBD1 (5 bases). The V end lost 1 base, the J end lost 5 bases, and 12 bases lay between the germline ends. Germline lookup yields CDR1 GTSNPN and CDR2 SVGIG (reference sequence). The CDR3 is 14 amino acids. DNA for the CDR3: TGTGCCTGGAGTGGCGAGACAGTCGATCAGCCCCAGCATTTT. Protein: CAWSGETVDQPQHF.

V and J are TRBV19 and TRBJ2-5, with no clear D. CDR1 and CDR2 from the germline V gene are LNHDA and SQIVND (reference sequence). V lost 4 bases, J lost 3 bases, and 21 bases lay in between. The CDR3 extends over 17 amino acids. The CDR3 region is CASSKVNQGLSKETQYF. In DNA, the CDR3 is TGTGCCAGTAGTAAGGTTAATCAAGGTTTGAGCAAAGAGACCCAGTACTTC.